This TCR beta chain was observed in a study of response to subunit inactivated influenza vaccine. TCRdb redid the calling of the RT-PCR reads with MiXCR, one entry per CDR3 protein. This sample carries about 500,000 distinct CDR3 sequences, approximately 7.3% of them seen once, and the ten largest clones take 10% to 15%. Study findings and constraints: Each seasonal influenza vaccination recruits few new T cells, the authors suggested.

At least ten counts were recorded for this clonotype. Antigen unknown. The CDR3 has 12 amino acids. The V end lost 1 base, the J end lost 7 bases, and 5 bases lay between the germline ends. The V gene's germline CDR1 is SEHNR and CDR2 FQNEAQ (reference sequence). This specimen was PBMCs from blood, taken 23 to 25 months after vaccination. The chain uses TRBV7-9 and TRBJ2-1; D is undetermined. This TCR came from a man aged 50-75 years who received an inactivated influenza vaccine. DNA for the CDR3: TGTGCCAGCAGCTTAGTTCCGAATGAGCAGTTCTTC. It specifies CASSLVPNEQFF.